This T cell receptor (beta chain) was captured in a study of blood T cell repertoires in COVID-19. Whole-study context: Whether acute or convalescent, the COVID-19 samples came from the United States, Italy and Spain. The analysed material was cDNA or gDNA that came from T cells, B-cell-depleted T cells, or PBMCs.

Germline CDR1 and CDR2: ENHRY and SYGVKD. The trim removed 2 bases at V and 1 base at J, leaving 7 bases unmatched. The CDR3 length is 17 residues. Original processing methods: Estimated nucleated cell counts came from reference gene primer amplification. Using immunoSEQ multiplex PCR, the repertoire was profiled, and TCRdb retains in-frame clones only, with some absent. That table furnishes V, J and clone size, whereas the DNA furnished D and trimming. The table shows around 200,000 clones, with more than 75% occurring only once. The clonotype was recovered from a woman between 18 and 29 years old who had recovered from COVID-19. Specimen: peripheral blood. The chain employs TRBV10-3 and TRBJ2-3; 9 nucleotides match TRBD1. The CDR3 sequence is CAISEGDRGGGTDTQYF. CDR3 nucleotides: TGTGCCATCAGTGAGGGTGACAGGGGGGGAGGCACAGATACGCAGTATTTT.